These T cell receptor beta chains were read from a single sample in a study of T cell responses to AZD1222 COVID-19 vaccine. The method was immunoSEQ multiplex PCR; TCRdb's version includes in-frame clones alone and lacks a portion of them. Counted here are 150,000 to 190,000 clones, about nine tenths occurring once; the ten biggest clones make up 1.8%. The sequencing used peripheral blood, collected on day 0 of AZD1222 vaccination. The receptors stem from an adult in good health. Both conserved end residues are part of each CDR3. A D gene is named only where the DNA matches it firmly. The listing skips clone size in some rows; elsewhere it reads once, few, many or a size class.

abundance: .; d_gene: .; v_gene: TRBV2; j_gene: TRBJ2-3; CDR3nt: TGTGCCAGCAGTGAAGCGCCACAGGGTCCAGATACGCAGTATTTT; CDR3aa: CASSEAPQGPDTQYF
abundance: .; d_gene: .; v_gene: TRBV5-1; j_gene: TRBJ1-6; CDR3nt: TGCGCCAGCAGCTTGAACGGGGATTCACCCCTCCACTTT; CDR3aa: CASSLNGDSPLHF
abundance: .; d_gene: .; v_gene: TRBV27; j_gene: TRBJ2-1; CDR3nt: TGTGCCAGCAGTTTATCGGGTGAATCCATTCCCCAGGGGGGAACCTACAATGAGCAGTTCTTC; CDR3aa: CASSLSGESIPQGGTYNEQFF
abundance: .; d_gene: .; v_gene: TRBV28; j_gene: TRBJ1-5; CDR3nt: TGTGCCAGCAGTTTCTCCGGGGGTATTCAGCCCCAGCATTTT; CDR3aa: CASSFSGGIQPQHF
abundance: .; d_gene: .; v_gene: TRBV7-7; j_gene: TRBJ1-1; CDR3nt: TGTGCTAGCAGCTTAGAGCTAAGGACTGAAGCTTTCTTT; CDR3aa: CASSLELRTEAFF
abundance: .; d_gene: TRBD1; v_gene: TRBV24-1; j_gene: TRBJ2-1; CDR3nt: TGTGCCACCAGTGATCGGGACAGGGTCAACAATGAGCAGTTCTTC; CDR3aa: CATSDRDRVNNEQFF
abundance: .; d_gene: .; v_gene: TRBV24-1; j_gene: TRBJ2-1; CDR3nt: TGTGCCACCAGTGATTCGAGAACAGGGTTTAATGAGCAGTTCTTC; CDR3aa: CATSDSRTGFNEQFF
abundance: .; d_gene: TRBD2; v_gene: TRBV6-2/TRBV6-3; j_gene: TRBJ2-3; CDR3nt: TGTGCCAGCAGTTACTCCTTCGGGTCAGCGGGGACCACAGATACGCAGTATTTT; CDR3aa: CASSYSFGSAGTTDTQYF
abundance: .; d_gene: .; v_gene: TRBV6-1; j_gene: TRBJ2-1; CDR3nt: TGTGCCAGCAGTGAACTAGGGAATGAGCAGTTCTTC; CDR3aa: CASSELGNEQFF
abundance: once; d_gene: TRBD1; v_gene: TRBV2; j_gene: TRBJ1-1; CDR3nt: TGTGCCAGCAGCCCACAGGGGAAAGGAAACACTGAAGCTTTCTTT; CDR3aa: CASSPQGKGNTEAFF
abundance: .; d_gene: .; v_gene: TRBV28; j_gene: TRBJ1-1; CDR3nt: TGTGCCAGCAGTTTATTAGGGGCGCCTGAAGCTTTCTTT; CDR3aa: CASSLLGAPEAFF
abundance: once; d_gene: .; v_gene: TRBV5-1; j_gene: TRBJ2-1; CDR3nt: TGCGCCAGCAGCGCCCAAAGGGCCAATGAGCAGTTCTTC; CDR3aa: CASSAQRANEQFF
abundance: .; d_gene: TRBD2; v_gene: TRBV19; j_gene: TRBJ2-1; CDR3nt: TGTGCCAGTAGTCGCCGGACTAGCGGGAGGGCCGTCTACTACAATGAGCAGTTCTTC; CDR3aa: CASSRRTSGRAVYYNEQFF
abundance: .; d_gene: .; v_gene: TRBV2; j_gene: TRBJ1-1; CDR3nt: TGTGCCAGCATACCTTCGAGGGTCTCTGAAGCTTTCTTT; CDR3aa: CASIPSRVSEAFF
abundance: .; d_gene: .; v_gene: TRBV28; j_gene: TRBJ1-3; CDR3nt: TGTGCCAGCAGTTTTCAAGGGGCCTACTCTGGAAACACCATATATTTT; CDR3aa: CASSFQGAYSGNTIYF
abundance: once; d_gene: .; v_gene: TRBV5-4; j_gene: TRBJ2-3; CDR3nt: TGTGCCAGCAGCTTGCGGCAGGGCTGGCCTAGCGACCGCACAGATACGCAGTATTTT; CDR3aa: CASSLRQGWPSDRTDTQYF
abundance: .; d_gene: TRBD1; v_gene: TRBV2; j_gene: TRBJ1-2; CDR3nt: TGTGCCAGCAACAACAGGGGTTCTAGTGGCTACACCTTC; CDR3aa: CASNNRGSSGYTF
abundance: .; d_gene: TRBD1; v_gene: TRBV7-9; j_gene: TRBJ1-2; CDR3nt: TGTGCCAGCAGCGCGGACAGGGGGGATGGCTACACCTTC; CDR3aa: CASSADRGDGYTF
abundance: .; d_gene: TRBD1; v_gene: TRBV7-3; j_gene: TRBJ2-5; CDR3nt: TGTGCCAGCAGCTCCGTGTGGGACAGGGTGGGAGAGACCCAGTACTTC; CDR3aa: CASSSVWDRVGETQYF
abundance: .; d_gene: .; v_gene: TRBV28; j_gene: TRBJ1-5; CDR3nt: TGTGCCAGCCAGGAGTATAGCAATCAGCCCCAGCATTTT; CDR3aa: CASQEYSNQPQHF
abundance: once; d_gene: .; v_gene: TRBV3-1/TRBV3-2; j_gene: TRBJ2-7; CDR3nt: TGTGCCAGCAGCCAAGTTAGCGGTTCTTCCTACGAGCAGTACTTC; CDR3aa: CASSQVSGSSYEQYF
abundance: once; d_gene: .; v_gene: TRBV7-9; j_gene: TRBJ2-7; CDR3nt: TGTGCCAGCAGCCCACGAGCAGGGATTGGCGCCTACGAGCAGTACTTC; CDR3aa: CASSPRAGIGAYEQYF
abundance: .; d_gene: .; v_gene: TRBV19; j_gene: TRBJ2-1; CDR3nt: TGTGCCAGTAGTATAGGCAGGGCCTACAATGAGCAGTTCTTC; CDR3aa: CASSIGRAYNEQFF
abundance: .; d_gene: TRBD1; v_gene: TRBV18; j_gene: TRBJ2-7; CDR3nt: TGTGCCAGCTCACCATCCGGGACAGGTCCTTACGAGCAGTACTTC; CDR3aa: CASSPSGTGPYEQYF
abundance: many; d_gene: .; v_gene: TRBV5-1; j_gene: TRBJ1-1; CDR3nt: TGCGCCAGCAGCCCGAACGCCCCAAAGGACACTGAAGCTTTCTTT; CDR3aa: CASSPNAPKDTEAFF
abundance: .; d_gene: TRBD1; v_gene: TRBV2; j_gene: TRBJ2-7; CDR3nt: TGTGCCAGCAGTCCCGGACAGGGTCGCTCCTACGAGCAGTACTTC; CDR3aa: CASSPGQGRSYEQYF
abundance: .; d_gene: TRBD2; v_gene: TRBV6-6; j_gene: TRBJ2-7; CDR3nt: TGTGCCAGCAACCTAAGGGGAGGGTATATCTCCTACGAGCAGTACTTC; CDR3aa: CASNLRGGYISYEQYF
abundance: once; d_gene: .; v_gene: TRBV24-1; j_gene: TRBJ2-3; CDR3nt: TGTGCCACCAGTGACACCAAGTGGGGGTCCGGCACAGATACGCAGTATTTT; CDR3aa: CATSDTKWGSGTDTQYF
abundance: .; d_gene: TRBD1; v_gene: TRBV19; j_gene: TRBJ2-6; CDR3nt: TGTGCCAGTAGTCACAGGGGCTCTGGGGCCAACGTCCTGACTTTC; CDR3aa: CASSHRGSGANVLTF
abundance: .; d_gene: .; v_gene: TRBV27; j_gene: TRBJ2-7; CDR3nt: TGTGCCAGCAGTTTCCGGGACACCCGCTCCTACGAGCAGTACTTC; CDR3aa: CASSFRDTRSYEQYF
abundance: .; d_gene: .; v_gene: TRBV19; j_gene: TRBJ1-4; CDR3nt: TGTGCCAGTAGTAAGGGCATTCCAGGGATAAAATGGTCAACTAATGAAAAACTGTTTTTT; CDR3aa: CASSKGIPGIKWSTNEKLFF
abundance: .; d_gene: .; v_gene: TRBV27; j_gene: TRBJ2-1; CDR3nt: TGTGCCAGCAGTTCCGACTTTTCGGGCGGTGAGCAGTTCTTC; CDR3aa: CASSSDFSGGEQFF
abundance: .; d_gene: .; v_gene: TRBV24-1; j_gene: TRBJ1-5; CDR3nt: TGTGCCACCAGTGATGGGTCGGGATTCAATCAGCCCCAGCATTTT; CDR3aa: CATSDGSGFNQPQHF
abundance: .; d_gene: TRBD1; v_gene: TRBV7-9; j_gene: TRBJ2-1; CDR3nt: TGTGCCAGCAGCGCAACAGGGGGCGGGGGACACAATGAGCAGTTCTTC; CDR3aa: CASSATGGGGHNEQFF
abundance: .; d_gene: .; v_gene: TRBV19; j_gene: TRBJ1-2; CDR3nt: TGTGCCAGTAGAGGACAAGGAAACGCCTATGGCTACACCTTC; CDR3aa: CASRGQGNAYGYTF
abundance: .; d_gene: .; v_gene: TRBV28; j_gene: TRBJ1-2; CDR3nt: TGTGCCACTATGGGGCTTGGCTACACCTTC; CDR3aa: CATMGLGYTF
abundance: .; d_gene: .; v_gene: TRBV29-1; j_gene: TRBJ2-7; CDR3nt: TGCAGCGTTGTAGGGCTCAGGGGCTACGAGCAGTACTTC; CDR3aa: CSVVGLRGYEQYF
abundance: few; d_gene: TRBD1; v_gene: TRBV3-1/TRBV3-2; j_gene: TRBJ2-7; CDR3nt: TGTGCCAGCAGCCCGAGGGGACAGGGGGTTCAGAACGAGCAGTACTTC; CDR3aa: CASSPRGQGVQNEQYF
abundance: .; d_gene: .; v_gene: TRBV11-2; j_gene: TRBJ2-7; CDR3nt: TGTGCCAGCAGCTTAGTAGGAGGGACACCCTACGAGCAGTACTTC; CDR3aa: CASSLVGGTPYEQYF
abundance: .; d_gene: TRBD1; v_gene: TRBV30; j_gene: TRBJ1-1; CDR3nt: TGTGCCTGGGGGGACAGGTACACTGAAGCTTTCTTT; CDR3aa: CAWGDRYTEAFF
abundance: .; d_gene: TRBD1; v_gene: TRBV27; j_gene: TRBJ1-5; CDR3nt: TGTGCCAGCAGTTCGACAGGGGGATCGAATCAGCCCCAGCATTTT; CDR3aa: CASSSTGGSNQPQHF
abundance: .; d_gene: TRBD2; v_gene: TRBV14; j_gene: TRBJ2-1; CDR3nt: TGTGCCAGCAGCCCACCACTAGCGGGATACAATGAGCAGTTCTTC; CDR3aa: CASSPPLAGYNEQFF
abundance: .; d_gene: TRBD1; v_gene: TRBV28; j_gene: TRBJ2-3; CDR3nt: TGTGCCAGCCGACCGATACAGGGGGAGCTCACAGATACGCAGTATTTT; CDR3aa: CASRPIQGELTDTQYF
abundance: .; d_gene: .; v_gene: TRBV3-1/TRBV3-2; j_gene: TRBJ1-2; CDR3nt: TGTGCCAGCAGCCATAAGCCTAACTATGGCTACACCTTC; CDR3aa: CASSHKPNYGYTF
abundance: .; d_gene: .; v_gene: TRBV28; j_gene: TRBJ2-1; CDR3nt: TGTGCCAGCAGTTTCGAGGGATGGACCTACAATGAGCAGTTCTTC; CDR3aa: CASSFEGWTYNEQFF
abundance: .; d_gene: .; v_gene: TRBV2; j_gene: TRBJ1-5; CDR3nt: TGTGCCAGCAGTGGGACAGCCTATAGCAATCAGCCCCAGCATTTT; CDR3aa: CASSGTAYSNQPQHF
abundance: .; d_gene: TRBD2; v_gene: TRBV27; j_gene: TRBJ2-1; CDR3nt: TGTGCCAGCAGTTTATTTTTTTCCGGGACTAGCGGATGGCACAATGAGCAGTTCTTC; CDR3aa: CASSLFFSGTSGWHNEQFF
abundance: .; d_gene: .; v_gene: TRBV28; j_gene: TRBJ1-2; CDR3nt: TGTGCCAGCAGTCCAGCAGACGATAGACAGGCCATCAATGGCTACACCTTC; CDR3aa: CASSPADDRQAINGYTF
abundance: .; d_gene: TRBD2; v_gene: TRBV7-2; j_gene: TRBJ2-1; CDR3nt: TGTGCCAGCAGCTGGAAGGTTGAGGGAGGGGAGGATGAGCAGTTCTTC; CDR3aa: CASSWKVEGGEDEQFF
abundance: .; d_gene: .; v_gene: TRBV3-1/TRBV3-2; j_gene: TRBJ2-5; CDR3nt: TGTGCCAGCAGCCGTCTAAGGGAGACCCAGTACTTC; CDR3aa: CASSRLRETQYF
abundance: .; d_gene: TRBD2; v_gene: TRBV6-5; j_gene: TRBJ2-7; CDR3nt: TGTGCCAGCAGCGCCGGGACTAGTACAAACGAGCAGTACTTC; CDR3aa: CASSAGTSTNEQYF
abundance: few; d_gene: .; v_gene: TRBV30; j_gene: TRBJ2-2; CDR3nt: TGTGCCTGGATCAAGTGGCACACCGGGGAGCTGTTTTTT; CDR3aa: CAWIKWHTGELFF
abundance: .; d_gene: .; v_gene: TRBV5-5; j_gene: TRBJ1-1; CDR3nt: TGTGCCAGCAGCTTACATACCGGGCCAAGAATGGGCACTGAAGCTTTCTTT; CDR3aa: CASSLHTGPRMGTEAFF